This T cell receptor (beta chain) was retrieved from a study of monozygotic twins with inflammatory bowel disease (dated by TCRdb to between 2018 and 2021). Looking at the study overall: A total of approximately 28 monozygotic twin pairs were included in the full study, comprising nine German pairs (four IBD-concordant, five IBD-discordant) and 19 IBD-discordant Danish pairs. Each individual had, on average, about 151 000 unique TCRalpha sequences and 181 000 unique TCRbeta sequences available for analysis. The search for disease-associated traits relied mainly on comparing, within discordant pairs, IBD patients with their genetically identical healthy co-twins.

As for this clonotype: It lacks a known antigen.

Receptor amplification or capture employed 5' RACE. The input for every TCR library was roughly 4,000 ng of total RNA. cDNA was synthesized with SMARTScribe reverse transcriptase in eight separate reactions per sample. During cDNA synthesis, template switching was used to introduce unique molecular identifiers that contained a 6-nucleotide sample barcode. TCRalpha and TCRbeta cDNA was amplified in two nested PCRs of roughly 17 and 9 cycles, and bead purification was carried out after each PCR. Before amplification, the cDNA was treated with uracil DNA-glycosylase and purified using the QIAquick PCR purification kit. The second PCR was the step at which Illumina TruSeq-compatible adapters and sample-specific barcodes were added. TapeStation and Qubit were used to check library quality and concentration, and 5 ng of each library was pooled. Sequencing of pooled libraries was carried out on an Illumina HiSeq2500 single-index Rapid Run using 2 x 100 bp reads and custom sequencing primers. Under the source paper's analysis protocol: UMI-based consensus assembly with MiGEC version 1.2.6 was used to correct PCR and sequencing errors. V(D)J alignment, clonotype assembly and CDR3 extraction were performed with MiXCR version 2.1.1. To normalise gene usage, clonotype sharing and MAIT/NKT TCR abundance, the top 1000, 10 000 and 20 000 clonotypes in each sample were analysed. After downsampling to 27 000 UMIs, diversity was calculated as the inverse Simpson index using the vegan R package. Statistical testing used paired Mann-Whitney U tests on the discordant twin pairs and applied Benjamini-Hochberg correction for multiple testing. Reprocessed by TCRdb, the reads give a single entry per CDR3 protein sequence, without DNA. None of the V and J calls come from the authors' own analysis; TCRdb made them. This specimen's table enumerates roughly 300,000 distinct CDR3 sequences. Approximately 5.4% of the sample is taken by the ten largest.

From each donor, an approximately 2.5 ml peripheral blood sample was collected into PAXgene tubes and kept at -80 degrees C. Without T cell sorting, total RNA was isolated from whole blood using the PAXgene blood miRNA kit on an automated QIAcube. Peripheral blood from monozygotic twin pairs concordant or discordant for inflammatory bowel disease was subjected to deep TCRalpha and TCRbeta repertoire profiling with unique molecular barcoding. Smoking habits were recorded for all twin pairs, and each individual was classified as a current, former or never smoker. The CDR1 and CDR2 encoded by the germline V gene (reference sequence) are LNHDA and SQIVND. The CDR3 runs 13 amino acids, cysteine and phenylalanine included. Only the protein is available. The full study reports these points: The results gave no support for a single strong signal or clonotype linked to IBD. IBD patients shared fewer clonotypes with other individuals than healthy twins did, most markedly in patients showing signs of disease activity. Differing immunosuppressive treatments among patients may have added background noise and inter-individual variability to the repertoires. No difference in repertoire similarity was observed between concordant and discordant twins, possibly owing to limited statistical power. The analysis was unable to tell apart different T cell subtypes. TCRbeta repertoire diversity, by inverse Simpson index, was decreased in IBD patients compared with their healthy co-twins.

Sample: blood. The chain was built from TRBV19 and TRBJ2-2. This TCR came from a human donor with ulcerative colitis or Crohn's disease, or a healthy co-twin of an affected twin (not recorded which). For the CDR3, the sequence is CASSTSYTGELFF.